This T cell receptor (beta chain) was recorded in a study of T cells in Graves' hyperthyroidism and ophthalmopathy. TCR beta CDR3 sequences were amplified from RNA transcripts. The study used the HTBI primer set for a first-round RT-PCR of the TCR CDR3. One entry per CDR3 protein results from TCRdb running MiXCR on the multiplex PCR reads. The profile covers under 350,000 distinct CDR3 sequences, with less than 30% appearing a single time and about a quarter taken by the ten largest. This clonotype was recorded at least ten times. The antigen is not known. Together with thyroid ultrasound, orbital computed tomography, serum thyroxine and TRAb, clinical symptoms were used for diagnoses. Using roughly 9.4 ml of fresh peripheral blood, PBMCs were prepared. Study findings and constraints: Blood held most thyroid clonotypes expanded above 0.001 frequency. Model output signaled ophthalmopathy a median roughly 6.1 months ahead of onset.

The sequence was obtained from a man between 40 and 49 years old with Graves' hyperthyroidism that later progressed to Graves' ophthalmopathy. The sample consisted of blood.

This CDR3 reads CAISTGLAGGYEQYF. CDR3 nucleotides: TGTGCCATCAGTACCGGACTAGCGGGAGGGTACGAGCAGTACTTC. This rearrangement joins TRBV10-3 to TRBJ2-7; 15 bases match TRBD2. CDR1 is ENHRY and CDR2 is SYGVKD in the germline V gene. The CDR3 length is 15 residues. The junction had 3 bases not matched to a gene; V was cut back by 5 bases and J by 4 bases.